The 5 T cell receptor beta chains listed next were all sequenced from one sample in a study of blood T cell repertoires in COVID-19. Generated by immunoSEQ multiplex PCR, the TCRdb table keeps only in-frame clones and is missing some. The repertoire holds more than 100,000 clones, with around 87% as singletons. What was sequenced was peripheral blood. These receptors all stem from a woman aged 55-75 years with acute or convalescent COVID-19.

This chain uses TRBV27 with TRBJ2-1, with D possibly TRBD2 on 5 matching bases. The length of the CDR3 is 16 residues. Trimming cost V 5 bases and J 0 bases, with 14 bases left between them. Germline values: CDR1 MNHEY, CDR2 SMNVEV (reference sequence). CDR3 coding DNA: TGTGCCAGCAGTCTCCGGACTGGGAGCTCCTACAATGAGCAGTTCTTC. This translates into CASSLRTGSSYNEQFF.

The J gene is TRBJ1-2, the V gene TRBV2, with D perhaps matching TRBD1 (5 bases). V was clipped by 6 bases and J by 1 base, with 18 bases between them. Germline loops: CDR1 SNHLY, CDR2 FYNNEI. This CDR3 has 16 residues. The CDR3 DNA reads TGTGCCAGCAGCGAACTCGCGGGGCCAAGTAACTATGGCTACACCTTC. Amino acid sequence: CASSELAGPSNYGYTF.

CDR3 sequence (DNA): TGTGCCATTGGGACTAGCGTTATGAATGAGCAGTTCTTC. Translation gives CAIGTSVMNEQFF. This chain joins TRBV10-3 and TRBJ2-1, with TRBD2 matching over 10 bases. Germline V lookup: CDR1 ENHRY, CDR2 SYGVKD. J was trimmed by 7 bases and V by 9 bases; bases with no gene match: 6. The length of the CDR3 is 13 residues.

This sequence joins TRBV28 and TRBJ1-3; the D is unclear. Germline lookup yields CDR1 MDHEN and CDR2 SYDVKM. V lost 3 bases to trimming and J lost 7 bases, with 4 bases between them. The CDR3 consists of 11 residues. CDR3 coding DNA: TGTGCCAGCAGTTTTATTAACACCATATATTTT. It specifies CASSFINTIYF.

V is TRBV25-1 and J is TRBJ1-3; D is uncertain. Trimming took 1 base from V and 0 from J, leaving 10 bases between them. Germline assignment: CDR1 MGHDK and CDR2 SYGVNS. The CDR3 extends over 16 amino acids. CDR3 DNA sequence: TGTGCCAGCAGTGAATTGGCGGGGAGCTCTGGAAACACCATATATTTT. This encodes CASSELAGSSGNTIYF.